This TCR beta chain originates from a study of Graves' ophthalmopathy and Graves' hyperthyroidism. Study overall: The stable label applied to hyperthyroidism with no ophthalmopathy within 18 months of follow-up. Study findings and constraints: The model reached roughly 71% sensitivity and around 74% specificity for predicting ophthalmopathy progression.

At least ten counts were recorded for this clonotype. Its antigen is undetermined. For repertoire sequencing, the TCR beta CDR3 regions were amplified from RNA transcripts. The first round was an RT-PCR with HTBI primers, and the second round was a multiplex PCR. Using its own MiXCR run on the multiplex PCR reads, TCRdb lists one record per CDR3 protein. The sample shows about 1.2 million distinct CDR3 sequences, about 40% of them seen only once. The CDR3 runs 9 residues. CDR1 and CDR2 from the germline V gene are SQVTM and ANQGSEA. The germline V and J ends were trimmed by 1 base and 6 bases, with 0 bases remaining between them.

Sequencing was done on a sample of peripheral blood or thyroid tissue (not recorded which). The sequence was obtained from an adult man with Graves' hyperthyroidism. The chain employs TRBV29-1 and TRBJ1-1; D is unresolved. CDR3 sequence (DNA): TGCAGCGTTGAAGCTGAAGCTTTCTTT. Translation gives CSVEAEAFF.